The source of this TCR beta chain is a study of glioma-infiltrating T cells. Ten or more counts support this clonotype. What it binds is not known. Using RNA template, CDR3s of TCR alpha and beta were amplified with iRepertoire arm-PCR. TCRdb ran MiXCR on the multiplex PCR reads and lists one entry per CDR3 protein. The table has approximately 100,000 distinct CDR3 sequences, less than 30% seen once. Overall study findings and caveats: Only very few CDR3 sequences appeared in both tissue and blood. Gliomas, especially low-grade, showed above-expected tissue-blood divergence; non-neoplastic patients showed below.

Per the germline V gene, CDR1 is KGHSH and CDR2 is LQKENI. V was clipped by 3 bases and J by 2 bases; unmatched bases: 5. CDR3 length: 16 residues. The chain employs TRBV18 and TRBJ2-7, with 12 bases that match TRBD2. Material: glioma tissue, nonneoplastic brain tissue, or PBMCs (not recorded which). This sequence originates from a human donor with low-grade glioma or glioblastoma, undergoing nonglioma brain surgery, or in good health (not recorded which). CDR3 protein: CASSPLGLAGTYEQYF. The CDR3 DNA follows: TGTGCCAGCTCACCTTTGGGACTAGCGGGCACCTACGAGCAGTACTTC. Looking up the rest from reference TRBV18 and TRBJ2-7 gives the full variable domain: NAGVMQNPRHLVRRRGQEARLRCSPMKGHSHVYWYRQLPEEGLKFMVYLQKENIIDESGMPKERFSAEFPKEGPSILRIQQVVRGDSAAYFCASSPLGLAGTYEQYFGPGTRLTVT.